This T cell receptor (beta chain) derives from a study of T cells in Graves' hyperthyroidism and ophthalmopathy. Germline CDR1 and CDR2: DFQATT and SNEGSKA (reference sequence). The CDR3 runs 12 residues. V lost 5 bases, J lost 7 bases, and 11 bases lay in between. This clonotype was counted many times. Researchers defined stable Graves' hyperthyroidism as no ophthalmopathy progression within 18 months. Clinical symptoms, serum thyroxine and TRAb, thyroid ultrasound and orbital computed tomography together formed the diagnostic basis. RNA transcripts provided the source from which TCR beta CDR3 regions were amplified. HTBI primers were used for first-round RT-PCR of the TCR CDR3. Via MiXCR, TCRdb re-called the multiplex PCR reads, giving one row per CDR3 protein. The repertoire includes 500,000 to 600,000 distinct CDR3 sequences, around 45% of them detected once, and around 8% sits in the top ten.

The gene calls are TRBV20-1 and TRBJ1-4; D is unclear. The source of this sequence is a woman aged 18-35 years with Graves' hyperthyroidism. The sequenced sample consisted of peripheral blood or thyroid tissue (not recorded which). Here the CDR3 reads CSALGGSEKLFF. CDR3 coding DNA: TGCAGTGCTCTCGGTGGTAGTGAAAAACTGTTTTTT.